What follows describes a single T cell receptor beta chain. The specificity of this receptor is unknown. It has no much larger one-base neighbor in the sample; base qualities were not kept. The library came from the immunoSEQ multiplex PCR assay. This is the immuneACCESS table as TCRdb keeps it, with only in-frame sequences that have V and J called. A part of the clones is gone; compared with another copy, unresolved V genes explain less than half, and the rest is unexplained. In all, the sample holds around 80,000 clones, and 95% to 98% of those were seen once. The ten largest make up roughly 0.16% of the sample. This specimen belongs to a study of technical replicates of blood from a handful of donors (TCRdb year 2017). Spanning cysteine to phenylalanine, the CDR3 consists of 16 amino acids. Solely the CDR3 DNA is kept, with 48 bases framed from the first base. V has 4 bases trimmed and J has 2 bases trimmed; junction bases matching no gene number 9. The germline V gene provides CDR1 SGHRS and CDR2 YFSETQ.

The clonotype was recovered from a human donor in good health. The material sequenced was T cells isolated from PBMCs. The rearrangement joined TRBV5-1 to TRBJ2-1, with 7 bases matching TRBD1. In nucleotides, the sequence is TGCGCCAGCAGCAGAACGGGACAGACTCCCTACAATGAGCAGTTCTTC. Its product reads: CASSRTGQTPYNEQFF. With all but the CDR3 taken from the reference TRBV5-1 and TRBJ2-1 genes, the full variable domain is: KAGVTQTPRYLIKTRGQQVTLSCSPISGHRSVSWYQQTPGQGLQFLFEYFSETQRNKGNFPGRFSGRQFSNSRSEMNVSTLELGDSALYLCASSRTGQTPYNEQFFGPGTRLTVL.